Presented here are 4 T cell receptor beta chains from one specimen sequenced in a study of cytomegalovirus exposure and HLA in healthy donors (dated by TCRdb to the late 2010s). Library construction relied on the immunoSEQ multiplex PCR assay. A mixture of 60 forward primers for TCR Vbeta segments and 13 reverse primers for TCR Jbeta segments was used in the multiplex PCR. This immuneACCESS table, as held by TCRdb, lists in-frame sequences with V and J called but not all clones. Of the missing ones, under half trace to an unresolved V gene in checked studies; the others have no known cause. The sample records about 88,000 clones, about four fifths of which are singletons. The ten largest clones represent approximately 4.4% of the sample. Material: PBMCs. The receptors were sampled from a middle-aged woman in good health and CMV-seronegative.

V gene TRBV5-1 combines with J gene TRBJ2-7; D may be TRBD1 (6 bases). Per the germline V gene, CDR1 is SGHRS and CDR2 is YFSETQ. The CDR3 runs to 15 residues. V shed 3 bases and J shed 3 bases, with 16 bases lying between them. CDR3 DNA: TGCGCCAGCAGCTCACAGACCACAGGGAACTACGAGCAGTACTTC. Translating it yields CASSSQTTGNYEQYF.

This chain links TRBV2 with TRBJ1-5, with TRBD1 as a possible D gene (5 bases). Looked up from germline, CDR1 is SNHLY and CDR2 is FYNNEI. This CDR3 has 17 residues. Trimming pared 4 bases from V and 4 bases from J, leaving 20 bases between. The chain's CDR3 is CASSVLGRGPGNQPQHF. In DNA, the CDR3 is TGTGCCAGCAGTGTTTTGGGGCGGGGCCCAGGTAATCAGCCCCAGCATTTT.

The chain couples TRBV7-9 to TRBJ2-3, with TRBD2 as a possible D gene (6 bases). The CDR3 is 12 residues long. Germline V gives CDR1 SEHNR, CDR2 FQNEAQ (reference sequence). Trimming removed 5 bases at V and 5 bases at J, with 8 bases between. The CDR3, as DNA: TGTGCCAGCAGCACGGGGGTAGATACGCAGTATTTT. Its protein is CASSTGVDTQYF.

The chain has TRBV15 and TRBJ1-2; D unclear. Trimming left V 1 base short and J 5 bases short, with 20 bases between. Germline loops: CDR1 LNHNV, CDR2 YYDKDF (reference sequence). The length of the CDR3 is 17 residues. For the CDR3, the DNA is TGTGCCACCAGCAGAGTCCCTCGATTGAGCGGGATTTATGGCTACACCTTC. Amino acid sequence: CATSRVPRLSGIYGYTF.